The 18 T cell receptor beta chains in this list originate from one sample, sequenced in a study of shared clonotypes between healthy human individuals. The table came from immunoSEQ multiplex PCR; TCRdb's copy has only in-frame clones and leaves some out. The table lists 2 million to 2.5 million clones, just over 90% of them singletons. The sample taken for sequencing was naive CD4+ T cells from PBMCs. Subset: CD45RA+ positively selected. Every receptor here comes from a man younger than 35 in good health. Some clones in this sample may be carry-over from other donors' samples.

The chain is built from TRBV27 and TRBJ2-7, with a possible D match to TRBD2 (6 bases). The CDR3 has 12 residues. Trimming took off 11 bases at V and 2 bases at J, with 13 bases between the two ends. Germline values: CDR1 MNHEY, CDR2 SMNVEV (reference sequence). The CDR3 protein is CAVRGTPYEQYF. DNA of the CDR3: TGTGCCGTCCGGGGGACCCCCTACGAGCAGTACTTC.

Here the CDR3 reads CASSSPIGMNTEAFF. CDR3 sequence (DNA): TGTGCCAGCAGTTCCCCGATTGGCATGAACACTGAAGCTTTCTTT. The V and J genes are TRBV27 and TRBJ1-1; no clear D. The CDR3 loop spans 15 amino acids. Trimming took off 4 bases at V and 0 bases at J, with 12 bases between the two ends. Germline loops: CDR1 MNHEY, CDR2 SMNVEV (reference sequence).

This chain connects TRBV7-9 to TRBJ1-2; D is undetermined. Per the germline V gene, CDR1 is SEHNR and CDR2 is FQNEAQ (reference sequence). V lost 3 bases, J lost 8 bases, and 10 bases lay in between. The CDR3 totals 12 residues. The CDR3 DNA reads TGTGCCAGCAGCTTCTCCGAGGAGGGCTACACCTTC. Protein: CASSFSEEGYTF.

Here the CDR3 reads CASRAVAPETQYF. CDR3 in DNA: TGTGCCAGCAGGGCGGTGGCTCCGGAGACCCAGTACTTC. The chain links TRBV28 to TRBJ2-5; D is unresolved. Germline V CDR1 and CDR2: MDHEN, SYDVKM. The V end was cut by 6 bases, the J end by 5 bases, with 13 bases between. This CDR3 comprises 13 residues. The entire variable domain, with the rest obtained from reference TRBV28 and TRBJ2-5, is as follows: DVKVTQSSRYLVKRTGEKVFLECVQDMDHENMFWYRQDPGLGLRLIYFSYDVKMKEKGDIPEGYSVSREKKERFSLILESASTNQTSMYLCASRAVAPETQYFGPGTRLLVL.

The chain uses TRBV2 and TRBJ1-2; the match to TRBD1 covers 8 bases. The CDR3 loop spans 14 amino acids. The V segment lost 7 bases and the J segment 4 bases; nucleotides outside the gene matches: 8. Per germline, CDR1 SNHLY and CDR2 FYNNEI. Here the CDR3 DNA reads TGTGCCAGCACCCGGGCAGGGGGCCCCTATGGCTACACCTTC. This codes for CASTRAGGPYGYTF. The variable domain in full, completed from reference TRBV2 and TRBJ1-2, reads EPEVTQTPSHQVTQMGQEVILRCVPISNHLYFYWYRQILGQKVEFLVSFYNNEISEKSEIFDDQFSVERPDGSNFTLKIRSTKLEDSAMYFCASTRAGGPYGYTFGSGTRLTVV.

This chain connects TRBV5-1 to TRBJ2-3, with D perhaps TRBD1 or TRBD2 (6 bases each). The CDR3 consists of 15 residues. Germline V gene data show CDR1 as SGHRS and CDR2 as YFSETQ. V lost 5 bases to trimming and J lost 5 bases, with 18 bases between them. This CDR3 reads CASSTDGGPQDTQYF. For the CDR3, the DNA is TGCGCCAGCAGTACAGACGGGGGCCCCCAAGATACGCAGTATTTT.

This clone was seen only once. The chain employs TRBV10-2 and TRBJ2-2, with 8 positions matching TRBD2. V gave up 10 bases and J gave up 4 bases; unmatched junction bases: 11. CDR1 WSHSY and CDR2 SAAADI come from the germline V gene. The CDR3 covers 15 residues. Here the CDR3 reads CATRPPGGPTGELFF. The CDR3 coding sequence is TGCGCCACCAGGCCCCCGGGAGGGCCCACCGGGGAGCTGTTTTTT.

V and J are TRBV2 and TRBJ1-5; D is ambiguous. The CDR3 runs to 15 residues. V was clipped by 3 bases and J by 2 bases, with 11 bases between them. Germline loops: CDR1 SNHLY, CDR2 FYNNEI. CDR3 DNA sequence: TGTGCCAGCAGTGAGGCGGGGTTCGGCAATCAGCCCCAGCATTTT. Amino acids: CASSEAGFGNQPQHF.

The chain carries TRBV19 and TRBJ2-7, with D tentatively TRBD1 or TRBD2 (5 bases each). This CDR3 contains 13 residues. Germline V gene lookup returns CDR1 LNHDA and CDR2 SQIVND (reference sequence). Trimming took 8 bases from V and 6 from J, leaving 17 bases between them. Here the CDR3 reads CASSGTRGIEQYF. The CDR3 DNA sequence: TGTGCCAGTTCCGGGACCAGAGGAATCGAGCAGTACTTC.

Remarks on this clone: Other DNA sequences in this sample translate to the same CDR3. CDR3 in DNA: TGTGCCAGCAGCCCGGGGGGTAACTATGGCTACACCTTC. It encodes CASSPGGNYGYTF. The chain links TRBV28 to TRBJ1-2; TRBD1 is a possible D gene (5 bases). Germline values: CDR1 MDHEN, CDR2 SYDVKM. This CDR3 is built from 13 residues. Deletions cut 6 bases from V and 1 base from J, with 9 bases between.

CDR3: CASSQWTGENEKLFF. CDR3 bases: TGTGCCAGCAGTCAATGGACGGGAGAGAATGAAAAACTGTTTTTT. V and J are TRBV6-1 and TRBJ1-4; D ambiguous. Trimming left V 5 bases short and J 5 bases short, with 15 bases between. Germline V gives CDR1 MNHNS, CDR2 SASEGT. CDR3 length: 15 residues.

V usage is TRBV5-1 and J usage is TRBJ2-1, with 7 bases that match TRBD2. Germline CDR1 and CDR2: SGHRS and YFSETQ. V trimming: 1 base; J trimming: 6 bases; junction bases outside the gene matches: 7. There are 15 residues in the CDR3. CDR3 protein: CASSLFSGKPNEQFF. In DNA form, the CDR3 reads TGCGCCAGCAGCTTGTTCAGCGGGAAACCCAATGAGCAGTTCTTC.

CDR3 nucleotides: TGCAGCGTACGGACAGGAGCTTATAGCAATCAGCCCCAGCATTTT. Amino acid sequence: CSVRTGAYSNQPQHF. J is TRBJ1-5 and V is TRBV29-1; 7 nucleotides match TRBD1. The CDR3 length is 15 residues. V trimming: 6 bases; J trimming: 0 bases; junction bases outside the gene matches: 8. The germline CDR1 and CDR2 sequences are SQVTM and ANQGSEA.

The J gene is TRBJ2-2, the V gene TRBV7-2; D is unresolved. The V end lost 6 bases, the J end lost 8 bases, and 19 bases lay between the germline ends. Germline CDR1 SGHTA, CDR2 FQGNSA. The CDR3 runs to 15 residues. In DNA, the CDR3 is TGTGCCAGCAGTCGAGAACCGGCCAGTGCGGGGGAGCTGTTTTTT. It is translated as CASSREPASAGELFF.

The rearrangement uses TRBV14 and TRBJ2-3; D gene uncertain. From germline, CDR1 is SGHDN and CDR2 FVKESK. V was pared by 3 bases and J by 9 bases, with 7 bases between. The CDR3 length is 11 residues. The CDR3 coding sequence is TGTGCCAGCAGCCACGGGCCCACGCAGTATTTT. It specifies CASSHGPTQYF.

The chain recombines TRBV6-1 with TRBJ1-1, with D unresolved. Per the germline V gene, CDR1 is MNHNS and CDR2 is SASEGT. Trimming shortened V by 4 bases and J by 1 base, and 10 bases separated the two germline ends. This CDR3 has 14 residues. CDR3 DNA: TGTGCCAGCAGTGTCGCGCGCAAGAACACTGAAGCTTTCTTT. It codes for CASSVARKNTEAFF.

V is TRBV9 and J is TRBJ2-2; the D gene is possibly TRBD1 (5 bases). The germline V and J ends were trimmed by 3 bases and 4 bases, with 13 bases remaining between them. Germline V gene sequence: CDR1 SGDLS, CDR2 YYNGEE. The CDR3 loop spans 15 amino acids. CDR3 loop: CASSEWGLLTGELFF. The CDR3 region has the DNA TGTGCCAGCAGCGAATGGGGCCTGCTCACCGGGGAGCTGTTTTTT.

The chain joins TRBV28 to TRBJ1-2; D may be TRBD1 (6 bases). In germline, CDR1 is MDHEN, CDR2 SYDVKM. Trimming took 4 bases from V and 4 from J, leaving 16 bases between them. The CDR3 is made up of 15 amino acids. In nucleotides, the CDR3 is TGTGCCAGCAGTTCCCCCTTGGGGGGGCCCTATGGCTACACCTTC. The encoded protein is CASSSPLGGPYGYTF.